This paragraph covers one T cell receptor beta chain sequence. What it recognizes is unknown. Sorted-subset replicate PCRs used 150 to 250 ng of genomic DNA. This amount corresponded to about 30,000 T cell genomes. The assay was immunoSEQ multiplex PCR, and TCRdb's table has in-frame clones only and misses some. The sample records 1,100,000 or so clones, roughly 74% being singletons. The data stem from a study of shared clonotypes between healthy human individuals. Study observations and caveats: Lower generation probabilities were found for non-shared clonotypes than for those shared by all four donors.

The CDR3 spans 15 residues. The trim removed 6 bases at V and 6 bases at J, leaving 7 bases unmatched. Germline assignment: CDR1 MNHNY and CDR2 SVGAGI (reference sequence). Adult Caucasians living in Nashville, Tennessee made up all of the donors. The sequence derives from a man aged 18 to 30 in good health. Some clones in this sample may be carry-over from other donors' samples. Sequenced: memory CD4+ T cells from PBMCs. As to subset: CD45RA-negative fraction. This chain connects TRBV6-6 to TRBJ1-5; 11 bases are a match to TRBD1. This CDR3 is CASSPGQGVSQPQHF. The CDR3 coding sequence is TGTGCCAGCAGCCCGGGACAGGGGGTTAGTCAGCCCCAGCATTTT.